The 25 T cell receptor beta chains in this list originate from one sample, sequenced in a study of a mutant IDH1 vaccine in newly diagnosed glioma (dated by TCRdb to 2020 to 2023). Antigen specificity for these receptors is unknown. Library construction relied on the immunoSEQ multiplex PCR assay. Sourced from immuneACCESS, this table was stored by TCRdb with only in-frame sequences that have V and J called. A share of the clones is absent; for the studies checked, an unresolved V gene accounts for under half, and the remainder has no known explanation. The sample table records roughly 86,000 clones; roughly 91% of these occur just once. The ten largest clones represent over 0.6% of the sample. The time point label, read with the paper, signifies: week 47, end of study. A 20-mer mutant IDH1 peptide at 300 micrograms in Montanide made up each vaccine dose, which was injected subcutaneously together with topical imiquimod.

Material: PBMCs, obtained from a glioma patient whose treatment included an IDH1 peptide vaccine. The receptor set was obtained from a woman aged 45-60 years with glioma.

Of note for this clone: Other DNA sequences of this sample code for an identical CDR3. This chain joins TRBV18 and TRBJ2-3, with 11 bases aligning to TRBD2. The CDR3 totals 15 residues. V lost 4 bases and J lost 0; bases outside the gene matches: 0. Germline V gene data show CDR1 as KGHSH and CDR2 as LQKENI. CDR3 nucleotides: TGTGCCAGCTCACGGACTAGCGGGAGCACAGATACGCAGTATTTT. Its protein is CASSRTSGSTDTQYF.

The chain is built from TRBV5-4 and TRBJ2-5; maybe TRBD2 (5 bases). V dropped 4 bases and J dropped 4 bases, with 20 bases sitting between them. The CDR3 length is 16 residues. From germline, CDR1 is SGHNT and CDR2 YYREEE (reference sequence). The DNA for the CDR3 is TGTGCCAGCAGCCCGTGGAGAACTACCGAGGGAGAGACCCAGTACTTC. This codes for CASSPWRTTEGETQYF.

The V and J genes are TRBV10-1 and TRBJ2-1; D is possibly TRBD1 or TRBD2 (5 bases each). Trimming left V 0 bases short and J 10 bases short, with 13 bases between. The CDR3 is made up of 14 amino acids. Germline CDR1 reads WNHNN; CDR2 reads SYGVQD (reference sequence). The CDR3 DNA reads TGCGCCAGCAGTGAGTCCCCGCGGGCAGGGGAGCAGTTCTTC. Translation gives CASSESPRAGEQFF.

V is TRBV4-1 and J is TRBJ1-3; TRBD1 matches at 10 bases. With V trimmed by 4 bases and J by 2 bases, 8 bases remained unmatched. Germline V lookup: CDR1 MGHRA, CDR2 YSYEKL. The CDR3 is 17 residues long. The CDR3 region is CASSLPRTGGTGNTIYF. DNA of the CDR3: TGCGCCAGCAGCCTCCCCCGGACAGGGGGGACTGGAAACACCATATATTTT.

The V gene is TRBV29-1, the J gene TRBJ1-1; 8 nucleotides agree with TRBD1. The CDR3 is made up of 14 amino acids. V shed 5 bases and J 5 bases; nucleotides not matched to a gene: 10. CDR1 SQVTM and CDR2 ANQGSEA come from the germline V gene. CDR3 region: CSVSPGQAITEAFF. CDR3 coding DNA: TGCAGCGTTTCTCCGGGACAGGCCATAACTGAAGCTTTCTTT. The full variable domain, rest sourced from reference TRBV29-1 and TRBJ1-1, is SAVISQKPSRDICQRGTSLTIQCQVDSQVTMMFWYRQQPGQSLTLIATANQGSEATYESGFVIDKFPISRPNLTFSTLTVSNMSPEDSSIYLCSVSPGQAITEAFFGQGTRLTVV.

The genes are TRBV6-4 and TRBJ2-3, with 11 bases matching TRBD2. V lost 1 base, J lost 8 bases, and 11 bases stayed unmatched. This CDR3 has 17 amino acids. CDR1 is MRHNA, CDR2 SNTAGT, per germline. CDR3: CASSDFHIAGGPGTQYF. In nucleotides, the CDR3 is TGTGCCAGCAGTGACTTCCATATAGCGGGAGGGCCTGGTACGCAGTATTTT.

The V call is TRBV19, the J call TRBJ1-1, with D perhaps TRBD1 (6 bases). CDR3 length equals 13 residues. The germline gives CDR1 LNHDA, CDR2 SQIVND (reference sequence). V was pared by 4 bases and J by 9 bases, with 15 bases between. In DNA form, the CDR3 reads TGTGCCAGTAGTACCCGGGACACAACGAAAGCTTTCTTT. Its translation: CASSTRDTTKAFF.

The genes are TRBV28 and TRBJ2-5, with TRBD2 matching 11 bases. V shed 5 bases and J 4 bases; nucleotides not matched to a gene: 6. The length of the CDR3 is 15 residues. Germline assignment: CDR1 MDHEN and CDR2 SYDVKM. CDR3 protein: CASSQTSGILETQYF. CDR3 sequence (DNA): TGTGCCAGCAGTCAGACTAGCGGGATTTTAGAGACCCAGTACTTC.

The chain is built from TRBV9 and TRBJ2-2, with unresolved D. CDR3 length equals 13 residues. CDR1 and CDR2 (germline): SGDLS, YYNGEE. V was cut by 7 bases and J by 0 bases, with 7 bases left in between. CDR3 region: CASSGANTGELFF. Written as DNA, the CDR3 is TGTGCCAGCTCCGGAGCGAACACCGGGGAGCTGTTTTTT.

This clone has only one observation. This rearrangement joins TRBV10-3 to TRBJ1-5; no firm D call. From germline, CDR1 is ENHRY and CDR2 SYGVKD. With 4 bases removed from V and 5 bases from J, the gap between germline ends came to 9 bases. This CDR3 is built from 13 residues. This CDR3 is CAISGRKDQPQHF. CDR3 in DNA: TGTGCCATCAGTGGGAGAAAAGATCAGCCCCAGCATTTT.

The sample holds one count of this clone. The V call is TRBV28, the J call TRBJ1-1; 7 positions agree with TRBD1. With V trimmed by 2 bases and J by 4 bases, 4 bases remained unmatched. Germline lookup yields CDR1 MDHEN and CDR2 SYDVKM. The CDR3 sequence is 14 residues long. CDR3 coding DNA: TGTGCCAGCAGTTTAGGGGACAGAGCCACTGAAGCTTTCTTT. This sequence encodes CASSLGDRATEAFF.

CDR3 sequence reads: CASSPRAGAFEKLFF. CDR3 DNA: TGTGCCAGTAGTCCCCGTGCGGGGGCCTTTGAAAAACTGTTTTTT. V gene TRBV19 combines with J gene TRBJ1-4, with D possibly matching TRBD1 (6 bases). CDR1 LNHDA and CDR2 SQIVND come from the germline V gene (reference sequence). CDR3 size: 15 residues. V was cut by 5 bases and J by 7 bases, with 17 bases left in between. The variable domain in full, with the rest retrieved from reference TRBV19 and TRBJ1-4, is DGGITQSPKYLFRKEGQNVTLSCEQNLNHDAMYWYRQDPGQGLRLIYYSQIVNDFQKGDIAEGYSVSREKKESFPLTVTSAQKNPTAFYLCASSPRAGAFEKLFFGSGTQLSVL.

The chain joins TRBV27 to TRBJ2-7; TRBD2 matches 7 bases. Per germline, CDR1 MNHEY and CDR2 SMNVEV (reference sequence). The CDR3 is 16 amino acids. Trimming removed 8 bases from V and 3 bases from J; junction bases left unmatched: 16. CDR3 amino acids: CASSSRGASGYYEQYF. CDR3 nucleotide sequence: TGTGCCAGCTCGTCTCGAGGGGCTAGCGGCTACTACGAGCAGTACTTC.

This chain joins TRBV25-1 and TRBJ2-1, with TRBD1 matching 7 bases. Per germline, CDR1 MGHDK and CDR2 SYGVNS. J gave up 8 bases and V 7 bases, and 11 bases lay outside the gene matches. The CDR3 contains 14 residues. The chain's CDR3 is CASTHGQVRHEQFF. The CDR3 region has the DNA TGTGCCAGCACTCATGGACAGGTCCGGCATGAGCAGTTCTTC.

This clone was picked up one time. This rearrangement joins TRBV9 to TRBJ1-2; D gene ambiguous. The V gene lost 6 bases and the J gene lost 4 bases, with 13 bases spanning the gap. The germline V gene encodes CDR1 SGDLS and CDR2 YYNGEE. This CDR3 spans 13 amino acids. In DNA form, the CDR3 reads TGTGCCAGCACCACGCCCAGCGGCTATGGCTACACCTTC. This translates into CASTTPSGYGYTF.

The genes are TRBV30 and TRBJ2-3; TRBD2 matches at 13 bases. Germline assignment: CDR1 GTSNPN and CDR2 SVGIG (reference sequence). V dropped 7 bases and J dropped 4; count of bases not matched to a gene: 5. There are 14 residues in the CDR3. The CDR3 DNA is TGTGCCTCTCGGACTAGCGGGGGATCAGATACGCAGTATTTT. It codes for CASRTSGGSDTQYF.

The rearrangement links TRBV6-5 to TRBJ1-3; no definite D call. Trimming removed 0 bases at V and 2 bases at J, with 11 bases between. Looked up from germline, CDR1 is MNHEY and CDR2 is SVGAGI. This CDR3 spans 16 amino acids. The CDR3 sequence: CASSYSKRVAGNTIYF. The CDR3, as DNA: TGTGCCAGCAGTTACTCGAAGAGGGTTGCTGGAAACACCATATATTTT.

The chain links TRBV5-6 to TRBJ2-6; 8 nucleotides align to TRBD1. V dropped 0 bases and J dropped 1; count of bases not matched to a gene: 6. Germline V gene lookup returns CDR1 SGHDT and CDR2 YYEEEE. The CDR3 extends over 18 amino acids. The CDR3 DNA reads as TGTGCCAGCAGCTTGGGCAGGGGGCACATTTCTGGGGCCAACGTCCTGACTTTC. It translates to CASSLGRGHISGANVLTF.

This chain connects TRBV13 to TRBJ2-7; D is uncertain. The CDR3 length is 14 residues. From germline, CDR1 is PRHDT and CDR2 FYEKMQ (reference sequence). V lost 0 bases, J lost 3 bases, and 9 bases lay in between. The CDR3 loop is CASSLGGQNYEQYF. The CDR3 coding sequence is TGTGCCAGCAGCTTAGGGGGCCAAAACTACGAGCAGTACTTC. The whole variable domain, filled in from reference TRBV13 and TRBJ2-7, reads AAGVIQSPRHLIKEKRETATLKCYPIPRHDTVYWYQQGPGQDPQFLISFYEKMQSDKGSIPDRFSAQQFSDYHSELNMSSLELGDSALYFCASSLGGQNYEQYFGPGTRLTVT.

Only one count was recorded for this clone. The gene calls are TRBV15 and TRBJ2-5; D possibly corresponds to TRBD1 (5 bases). The CDR3 has 16 residues. V was clipped by 4 bases and J by 2 bases, with 17 bases between them. CDR1 is LNHNV, CDR2 YYDKDF, per germline (reference sequence). The CDR3 reads CATSTPWGREQETQYF. The CDR3 nucleotides are TGTGCCACCAGCACCCCTTGGGGCAGGGAACAAGAGACCCAGTACTTC.

J is TRBJ2-7 and V is TRBV5-1, with 7 bases fitting TRBD1. The V gene's germline CDR1 is SGHRS and CDR2 YFSETQ. The CDR3 covers 14 residues. The V and J ends lost 4 bases and 7 bases, in that order; junction bases with no gene match: 11. The CDR3 DNA is TGCGCCAGCAGCGCAGGGGGTAGGGCTCGTGAGCAGTACTTC. Amino acids: CASSAGGRAREQYF.

This chain connects TRBV6-5 to TRBJ1-4; no clear D gene. The CDR3 is 13 residues long. The germline CDR1 and CDR2 sequences are MNHEY and SVGAGI. V was pared by 2 bases and J by 7 bases, with 8 bases between. DNA of the CDR3: TGTGCCAGCAGTTACCGGGAGGGTGAAAAACTGTTTTTT. Encoded protein: CASSYREGEKLFF.

The V call is TRBV28, the J call TRBJ2-7, with 13 bases that match TRBD2. The CDR3 consists of 15 residues. Unmatched junction bases numbered 5, after V lost 3 bases and J lost 6 bases. Germline V gene data show CDR1 as MDHEN and CDR2 as SYDVKM. The DNA of the CDR3 is TGTGCCAGCAGTTTCGCGGGACTAGCGGGAATCGAGCAGTACTTC. This gives the protein CASSFAGLAGIEQYF.

The gene calls are TRBV2 and TRBJ2-1; the match to TRBD1 covers 10 bases. V shed 7 bases and J 4 bases; nucleotides not matched to a gene: 7. The CDR3 loop spans 15 amino acids. Germline CDR1 is SNHLY and CDR2 is FYNNEI. The CDR3 reads CASTSQGQGYNEQFF. Here the CDR3 DNA reads TGTGCCAGCACTTCTCAGGGACAGGGGTACAATGAGCAGTTCTTC.

This clone was counted once. The rearrangement joins TRBV30 to TRBJ2-7; 13 nucleotides align to TRBD2. V was clipped by 1 base and J by 2 bases; unmatched bases: 5. Germline CDR1 GTSNPN, CDR2 SVGIG (reference sequence). The CDR3 contains 16 residues. The CDR3 DNA is TGTGCCTGGAGTGGTTATACTAGCGGGAGGGCCTACGAGCAGTACTTC. It yields the protein CAWSGYTSGRAYEQYF.